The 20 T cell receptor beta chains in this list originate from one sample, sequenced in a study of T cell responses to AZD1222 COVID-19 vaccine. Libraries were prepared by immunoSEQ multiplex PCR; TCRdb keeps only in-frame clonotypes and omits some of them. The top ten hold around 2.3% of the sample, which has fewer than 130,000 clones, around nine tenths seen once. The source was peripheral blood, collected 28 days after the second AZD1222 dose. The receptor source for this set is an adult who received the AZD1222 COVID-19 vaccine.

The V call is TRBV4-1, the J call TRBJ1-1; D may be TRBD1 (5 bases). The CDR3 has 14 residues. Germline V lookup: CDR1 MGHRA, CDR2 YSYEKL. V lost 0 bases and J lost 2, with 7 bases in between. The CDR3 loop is CASSQDRANTEAFF. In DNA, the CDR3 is TGCGCCAGCAGCCAAGACAGGGCCAACACTGAAGCTTTCTTT.

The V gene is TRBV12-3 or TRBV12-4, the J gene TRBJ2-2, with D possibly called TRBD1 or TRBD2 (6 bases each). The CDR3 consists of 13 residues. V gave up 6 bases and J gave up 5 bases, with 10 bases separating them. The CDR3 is CASRVGGTGELFF. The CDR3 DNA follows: TGTGCCAGCAGAGTAGGGGGGACCGGGGAGCTGTTTTTT.

The CDR3: CASSLAYNQPQHF. CDR3 in DNA: TGTGCCAGCAGCTTGGCGTATAATCAGCCCCAGCATTTT. V gene TRBV5-5 combines with J gene TRBJ1-5; D remains unclear. Trimming shortened V by 0 bases and J by 4 bases, and 5 bases separated the two germline ends. Looked up from germline, CDR1 is SGHKS and CDR2 is YYEKEE (reference sequence). The CDR3 sequence is 13 residues long.

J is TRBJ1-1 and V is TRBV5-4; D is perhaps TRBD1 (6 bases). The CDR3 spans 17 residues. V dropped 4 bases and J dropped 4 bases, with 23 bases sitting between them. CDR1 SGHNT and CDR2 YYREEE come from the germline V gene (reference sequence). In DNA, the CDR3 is TGTGCCAGCAGCCCGTCGCGGACAACAGGGTACAGCACTGAAGCTTTCTTT. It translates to CASSPSRTTGYSTEAFF.

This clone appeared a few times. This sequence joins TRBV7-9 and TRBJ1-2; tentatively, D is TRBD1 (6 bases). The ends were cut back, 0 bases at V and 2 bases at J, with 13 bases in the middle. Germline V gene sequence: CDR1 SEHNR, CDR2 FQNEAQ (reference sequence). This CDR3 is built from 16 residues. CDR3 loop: CASSLASGGLNYGYTF. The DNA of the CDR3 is TGTGCCAGCAGCTTAGCATCGGGGGGGCTAAACTATGGCTACACCTTC.

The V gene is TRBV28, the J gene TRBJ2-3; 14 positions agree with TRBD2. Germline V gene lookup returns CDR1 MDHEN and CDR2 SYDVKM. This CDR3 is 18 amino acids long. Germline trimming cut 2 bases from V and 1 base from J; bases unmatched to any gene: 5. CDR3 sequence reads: CASSLTGLAGVGTDTQYF. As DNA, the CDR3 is TGTGCCAGCAGTTTAACGGGACTAGCGGGAGTGGGCACAGATACGCAGTATTTT.

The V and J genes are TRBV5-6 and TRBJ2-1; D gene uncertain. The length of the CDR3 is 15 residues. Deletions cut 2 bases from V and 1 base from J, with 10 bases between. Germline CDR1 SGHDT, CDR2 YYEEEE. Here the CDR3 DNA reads TGTGCCAGCAGCTTAAACCTGGCGTCCTACAATGAGCAGTTCTTC. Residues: CASSLNLASYNEQFF.

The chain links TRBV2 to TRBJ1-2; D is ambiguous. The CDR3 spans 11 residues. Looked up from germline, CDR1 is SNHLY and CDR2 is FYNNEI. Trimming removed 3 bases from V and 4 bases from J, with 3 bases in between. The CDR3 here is CASSEGYGYTF. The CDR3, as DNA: TGTGCCAGCAGTGAGGGCTATGGCTACACCTTC.

The CDR3 sequence is CASSSNWGQGYEKLFF. The CDR3 DNA follows: TGCGCCAGCAGCTCCAACTGGGGACAGGGATATGAAAAACTGTTTTTT. This chain joins TRBV4-1 and TRBJ1-4; 9 bases line up with TRBD1. The J segment lost 6 bases and the V segment lost 5 bases, leaving 10 bases of the junction unmatched. Germline CDR1 is MGHRA and CDR2 is YSYEKL. This CDR3 comprises 16 residues.

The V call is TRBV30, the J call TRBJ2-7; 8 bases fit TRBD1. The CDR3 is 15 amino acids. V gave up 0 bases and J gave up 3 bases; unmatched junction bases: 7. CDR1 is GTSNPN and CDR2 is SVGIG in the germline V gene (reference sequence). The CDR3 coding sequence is TGTGCCTGGAGTGTACCTCAGGGGGCGGGCTACGAGCAGTACTTC. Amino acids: CAWSVPQGAGYEQYF. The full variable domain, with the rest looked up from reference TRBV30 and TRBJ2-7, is SQTIHQWPATLVQPVGSPLSLECTVEGTSNPNLYWYRQAAGRGLQLLFYSVGIGQISSEVPQNLSASRPQDRQFILSSKKLLLSDSGFYLCAWSVPQGAGYEQYFGPGTRLTVT.

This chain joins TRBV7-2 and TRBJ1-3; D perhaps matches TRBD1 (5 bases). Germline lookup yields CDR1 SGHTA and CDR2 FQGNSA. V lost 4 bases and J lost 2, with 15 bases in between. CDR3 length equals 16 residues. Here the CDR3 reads CASSYQHKGTGNTIYF. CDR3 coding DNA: TGTGCCAGCAGCTACCAGCATAAGGGGACTGGAAACACCATATATTTT.

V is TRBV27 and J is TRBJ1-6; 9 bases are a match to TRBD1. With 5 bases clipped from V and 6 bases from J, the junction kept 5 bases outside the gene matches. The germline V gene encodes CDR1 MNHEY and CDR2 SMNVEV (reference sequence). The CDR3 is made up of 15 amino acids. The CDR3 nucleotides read TGTGCCAGCAGTCCAGGACAGGGGATTAATTCACCCCTCCACTTT. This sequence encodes CASSPGQGINSPLHF.

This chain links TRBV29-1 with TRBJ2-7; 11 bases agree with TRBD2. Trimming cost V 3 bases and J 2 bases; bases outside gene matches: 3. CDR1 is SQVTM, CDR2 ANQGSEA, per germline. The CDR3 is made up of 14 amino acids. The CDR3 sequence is CSVDGTSGTYEQYF. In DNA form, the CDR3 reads TGCAGCGTTGACGGGACTAGCGGAACCTACGAGCAGTACTTC.

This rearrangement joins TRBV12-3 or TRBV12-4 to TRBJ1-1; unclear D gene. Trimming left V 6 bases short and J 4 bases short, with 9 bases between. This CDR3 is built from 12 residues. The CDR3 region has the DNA TGTGCCAGCAGCTATGGGTCCACTGAAGCTTTCTTT. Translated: CASSYGSTEAFF.

CDR3 amino acids: CASSLVTGYEQYF. DNA for the CDR3: TGTGCCAGCAGCTTAGTTACCGGCTACGAGCAGTACTTC. V usage is TRBV7-8 and J usage is TRBJ2-7; no firm D call. CDR3 length: 13 amino acids. Germline V gene lookup returns CDR1 SGHVS and CDR2 FQNEAQ. V was shortened by 1 base and J by 3 bases, with 7 bases between the two germline ends. Drawing the rest from reference TRBV7-8 and TRBJ2-7, the complete variable domain is GAGVSQSPRYKVAKRGQDVALRCDPISGHVSLFWYQQALGQGPEFLTYFQNEAQLDKSGLPSDRFFAERPEGSVSTLKIQRTQQEDSAVYLCASSLVTGYEQYFGPGTRLTVT.

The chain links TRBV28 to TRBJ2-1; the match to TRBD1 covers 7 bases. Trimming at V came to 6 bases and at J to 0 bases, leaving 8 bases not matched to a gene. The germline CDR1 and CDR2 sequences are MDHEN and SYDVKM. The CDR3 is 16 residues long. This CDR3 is CASSPEGGSSYNEQFF. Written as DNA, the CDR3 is TGTGCCAGCAGCCCTGAAGGGGGCAGCTCCTACAATGAGCAGTTCTTC. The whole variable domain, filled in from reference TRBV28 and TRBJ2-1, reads DVKVTQSSRYLVKRTGEKVFLECVQDMDHENMFWYRQDPGLGLRLIYFSYDVKMKEKGDIPEGYSVSREKKERFSLILESASTNQTSMYLCASSPEGGSSYNEQFFGPGTRLTVL.

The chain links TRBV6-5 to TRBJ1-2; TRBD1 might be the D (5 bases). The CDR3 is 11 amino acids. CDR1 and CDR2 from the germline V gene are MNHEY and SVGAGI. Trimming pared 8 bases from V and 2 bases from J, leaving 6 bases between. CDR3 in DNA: TGTGCCAGCGGGGGGAACTATGGCTACACCTTC. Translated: CASGGNYGYTF.

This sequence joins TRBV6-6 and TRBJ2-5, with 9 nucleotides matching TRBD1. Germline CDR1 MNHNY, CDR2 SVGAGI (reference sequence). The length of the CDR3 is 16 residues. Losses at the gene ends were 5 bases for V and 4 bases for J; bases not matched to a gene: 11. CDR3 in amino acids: CASSPPRDRARETQYF. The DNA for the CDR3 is TGTGCCAGCAGTCCGCCTCGGGACAGGGCACGAGAGACCCAGTACTTC.

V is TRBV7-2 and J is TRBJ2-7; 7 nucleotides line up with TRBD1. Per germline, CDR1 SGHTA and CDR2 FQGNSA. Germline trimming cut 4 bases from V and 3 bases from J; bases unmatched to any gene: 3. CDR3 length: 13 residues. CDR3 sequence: CASSSWDSYEQYF. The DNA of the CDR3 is TGTGCCAGCAGCTCCTGGGACAGCTACGAGCAGTACTTC.

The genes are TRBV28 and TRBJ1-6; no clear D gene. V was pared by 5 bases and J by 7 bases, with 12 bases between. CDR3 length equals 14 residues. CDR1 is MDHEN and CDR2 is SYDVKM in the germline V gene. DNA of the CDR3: TGTGCCAGCAGTCCGTCTACTCAGAATTCACCCCTCCACTTT. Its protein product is CASSPSTQNSPLHF.